This T cell receptor (beta chain) comes out of a study of shared clonotypes between healthy human individuals. Study results and limitations: What rarefaction showed was incomplete sorted-subset sequencing despite large depth. The sharing of 4% to 5.5% of naive CD4 clonotypes was seen across a few donors.

Of note for this clone: The target antigen is unknown.

Selected positively for CCR7 and CD45RO-negative, naive CD8 cells excluded terminally differentiated effector memory CD45RA+ cells. The study drew all its donors from Caucasian adults living in Nashville, Tennessee. Looked up from germline, CDR1 is WSHSY and CDR2 is SAAADI. The V and J ends lost 0 bases and 7 bases respectively, with 9 bases between them. The CDR3 is 13 residues long. The authors split each subset's genomic DNA evenly across several immunoSEQ plates. The assay was immunoSEQ multiplex PCR, and TCRdb's table has in-frame clones only and misses some. The sample yields 1.5 million to 2.5 million clones, just under 95% seen once.

Sequenced sample: naive CD8+ T cells sorted from blood. The chain is built from TRBV10-2 and TRBJ1-2, with a weak D call TRBD1 (6 bases). This sequence was found in a man between 18 and 35 years old in good health. The CDR3 nucleotides read TGCGCCAGCAGTGAGTCGGGGGGCATTGGCTACACCTTC. Protein: CASSESGGIGYTF.